The 30 T cell receptor beta chains below come from one sample, sequenced in a study of blood T cell repertoires in COVID-19. Only in-frame clones appear in the TCRdb table, and some are missing; sequencing was by immunoSEQ multiplex PCR. The sample consists of 390,000 or so clones, roughly 89% of them appearing once. The sequenced sample was PBMCs or T cells enriched from blood (not recorded which). The receptors were gathered from a woman aged 45 to 65 who had recovered from COVID-19.

This clone was observed once. V gene TRBV27 combines with J gene TRBJ1-6, with 7 nucleotides matching TRBD1. J gave up 7 bases and V 6 bases, and 9 bases lay outside the gene matches. The germline CDR1 and CDR2 sequences are MNHEY and SMNVEV (reference sequence). The CDR3 sequence is 15 residues long. The CDR3 nucleotides are TGTGCCAGCAGGGATCGACAGGGCACGAATTCACCCCTCCACTTT. This gives the protein CASRDRQGTNSPLHF.

This chain connects TRBV5-6 to TRBJ1-6; D not certain. From germline, CDR1 is SGHDT and CDR2 YYEEEE. The CDR3 is made up of 15 amino acids. Trimming took off 0 bases at V and 7 bases at J, with 11 bases between the two ends. CDR3 bases: TGTGCCAGCAGCTTGGGCGGCCCCCCGAATTCACCCCTCCACTTT. It specifies CASSLGGPPNSPLHF.

The V and J genes are TRBV15 and TRBJ1-6, with TRBD1 identical over 11 bases. The junction had 1 base not matched to a gene; V was cut back by 3 bases and J by 9 bases. Germline CDR1 and CDR2: LNHNV and YYDKDF (reference sequence). The CDR3 extends over 14 amino acids. For the CDR3, the DNA is TGTGCCACCAGCAGGGACAGGGGGCCTTCACCCCTCCACTTT. Residues: CATSRDRGPSPLHF.

V and J are TRBV11-3 and TRBJ1-1, with D perhaps TRBD1 (6 bases). V was clipped by 4 bases and J by 2 bases, with 14 bases between them. The V gene's germline CDR1 is SGHNT and CDR2 YENEEA. The CDR3 sequence is 15 residues long. This CDR3 reads CASSSREGENTEAFF. The CDR3 DNA follows: TGTGCCAGCAGCTCCAGGGAGGGGGAAAACACTGAAGCTTTCTTT. Complete variable domain (other parts from reference TRBV11-3 and TRBJ1-1): EAGVVQSPRYKIIEKKQPVAFWCNPISGHNTLYWYLQNLGQGPELLIRYENEEAVDDSQLPKDRFSAERLKGVDSTLKIQPAELGDSAVYLCASSSREGENTEAFFGQGTRLTVV.

The rearrangement uses TRBV18 and TRBJ2-7, with 7 bases matching TRBD1. The CDR3 length is 13 residues. V was pared by 6 bases and J by 5 bases, with 7 bases of the junction left unmatched. Germline CDR1 and CDR2: KGHSH and LQKENI. The DNA of the CDR3 is TGTGCCAGCTCGCCCCGACAGGGCGACGAGCAGTACTTC. It encodes CASSPRQGDEQYF.

The table lists this clone with a few counts. The chain uses TRBV27 and TRBJ1-2; 9 bases agree with TRBD1. Germline trimming cut 3 bases from V and 0 bases from J; bases unmatched to any gene: 5. Germline V gene lookup returns CDR1 MNHEY and CDR2 SMNVEV (reference sequence). The CDR3 extends over 16 amino acids. DNA for the CDR3: TGTGCCAGCAGTTTGGGACAGGGACGAGCTAACTATGGCTACACCTTC. Amino acids: CASSLGQGRANYGYTF.

The V and J genes are TRBV27 and TRBJ2-7; unclear D gene. This CDR3 has 13 residues. Trimming pared 3 bases from V and 0 bases from J, leaving 6 bases between. Germline assignment: CDR1 MNHEY and CDR2 SMNVEV (reference sequence). The CDR3 reads CASSLGNSYEQYF. The DNA for the CDR3 is TGTGCCAGCAGTTTGGGCAACTCCTACGAGCAGTACTTC.

In the case of this clone: One end of the junction varies from germline; a read error may be responsible. The chain's CDR3 is CASSLAGQGGTEAFF. CDR3 bases: TGTGCCAGCAGCCTAGCGGGGCAGGGGGGCACTGAAGCTTTCTTT. The V and J genes are TRBV7-2 and TRBJ1-1; 7 bases line up with TRBD1. In germline, CDR1 is SGHTA, CDR2 FQGNSA. CDR3 length: 15 amino acids.

The V gene is TRBV11-2, the J gene TRBJ2-5; D is possibly TRBD1 (5 bases). This CDR3 has 13 residues. CDR1 and CDR2 from the germline V gene are SGHAT and FQNNGV. V was trimmed by 3 bases and J by 2 bases, leaving 7 bases between them. CDR3 in amino acids: CASSLGLQETQYF. As DNA, the CDR3 is TGTGCCAGCAGCTTGGGGCTGCAAGAGACCCAGTACTTC.

The genes are TRBV2 and TRBJ1-2; D not resolved. The V gene lost 5 bases and the J gene lost 3 bases, with 4 bases spanning the gap. From germline, CDR1 is SNHLY and CDR2 FYNNEI. This CDR3 comprises 11 residues. The CDR3 region has the DNA TGTGCCAGCAGTATCTACTATGGCTACACCTTC. It is translated as CASSIYYGYTF. Variable domain in full (rest from reference TRBV2 and TRBJ1-2): EPEVTQTPSHQVTQMGQEVILRCVPISNHLYFYWYRQILGQKVEFLVSFYNNEISEKSEIFDDQFSVERPDGSNFTLKIRSTKLEDSAMYFCASSIYYGYTFGSGTRLTVV.

The J gene is TRBJ1-1, the V gene TRBV6-5, with D maybe TRBD1 (6 bases). Trimming stripped 8 bases from V and 0 bases from J, with 13 bases between. The CDR3 runs to 14 residues. The germline V gene encodes CDR1 MNHEY and CDR2 SVGAGI. The CDR3 DNA is TGTGCCAGCTGGGGGGGCTTTATGAACACTGAAGCTTTCTTT. Its protein is CASWGGFMNTEAFF.

This chain joins TRBV24-1 and TRBJ1-3, with 8 bases fitting TRBD1. The CDR3 runs to 17 residues. The germline V gene encodes CDR1 KGHDR and CDR2 SFDVKD. The J segment lost 4 bases and the V segment lost 0 bases, leaving 7 bases of the junction unmatched. The CDR3: CATSDLHPRGQGNTIYF. The CDR3 DNA follows: TGTGCCACCAGTGATTTGCATCCCAGGGGGCAGGGAAACACCATATATTTT.

This chain connects TRBV30 to TRBJ2-7; 9 bases align to TRBD1. Germline V CDR1 and CDR2: GTSNPN, SVGIG (reference sequence). CDR3 length: 14 residues. Trimming removed 2 bases from V and 3 bases from J; junction bases left unmatched: 5. CDR3 protein: CAWSTKDRGYEQYF. CDR3 nucleotides: TGTGCCTGGAGTACAAAGGACAGGGGCTACGAGCAGTACTTC.

The J gene is TRBJ2-1, the V gene TRBV29-1, with 9 nucleotides matching TRBD1. Trimming took 8 bases from V and 9 from J; bases not matched to a gene: 26. The germline gives CDR1 SQVTM, CDR2 ANQGSEA. This CDR3 region has 18 residues. The CDR3 region is CSSTGTGGYSSEFSEQFF. The CDR3 DNA sequence: TGCAGCTCTACAGGTACAGGGGGCTACAGCTCTGAGTTCAGTGAGCAGTTCTTC.

This clone was counted a single time. The chain carries TRBV7-2 and TRBJ1-3; D is ambiguous. The CDR3 has 15 residues. Germline CDR1 SGHTA, CDR2 FQGNSA. Between the trimmed V and J ends, which lost 5 bases and 2 bases, there was a span of 13 bases. The CDR3 protein is CASSPPGIPGNTIYF. The CDR3 nucleotides are TGTGCCAGCAGCCCTCCGGGGATCCCTGGAAACACCATATATTTT.

This clone was seen once. The CDR3 coding sequence is TGTGCCAGTAGTACAGGGGGCTGGGGCACTGAAGCTTTCTTT. As protein: CASSTGGWGTEAFF. The chain recombines TRBV19 with TRBJ1-1; 8 nucleotides line up with TRBD1. Germline CDR1 and CDR2: LNHDA and SQIVND (reference sequence). Unmatched junction bases numbered 5, after V lost 4 bases and J lost 4 bases. The CDR3 is 14 amino acids.

The V and J genes are TRBV13 and TRBJ2-1; a possible D gene is TRBD1 (5 bases). This CDR3 is built from 14 residues. Germline CDR1 PRHDT, CDR2 FYEKMQ (reference sequence). V lost 6 bases and J 9 bases, leaving 18 bases between the germline ends. The CDR3 nucleotides read TGTGCCAGCAGACAAGCTCTAGGTACAGGTGAGCAGTTCTTC. Amino acids: CASRQALGTGEQFF.

This chain connects TRBV15 to TRBJ2-2; 8 bases fit TRBD1. This CDR3 has 19 residues. Germline CDR1 reads LNHNV; CDR2 reads YYDKDF (reference sequence). After removal of 8 bases from V and 1 base from J, the junction contained 18 bases not matched to a gene. CDR3 protein: CATQRSWQGARGNTGELFF. CDR3 nucleotides: TGTGCCACCCAACGGAGTTGGCAGGGGGCTAGGGGGAACACCGGGGAGCTGTTTTTT.

The CDR3 sequence is CASSARQGMSTDTQYF. In nucleotides, the CDR3 is TGTGCCAGCAGTGCCCGACAGGGGATGAGCACAGATACGCAGTATTTT. V is TRBV2 and J is TRBJ2-3; 8 bases line up with TRBD1. Germline V gives CDR1 SNHLY, CDR2 FYNNEI. CDR3 length equals 16 residues. J lost 0 bases, V lost 4 bases, and 6 bases had no gene match.

This clone appeared a single time. The chain joins TRBV2 to TRBJ1-1; 7 bases agree with TRBD1. This CDR3 comprises 14 residues. After removal of 3 bases from V and 4 bases from J, the junction contained 5 bases not matched to a gene. Germline CDR1 and CDR2: SNHLY and FYNNEI. CDR3 in amino acids: CASSEGAGGTEAFF. CDR3 nucleotide sequence: TGTGCCAGCAGTGAGGGGGCAGGGGGCACTGAAGCTTTCTTT.

In this sample, this clone turned up once. The chain employs TRBV5-4 and TRBJ2-7, with 8 bases fitting TRBD2. CDR1 and CDR2 (germline): SGHNT, YYREEE (reference sequence). J was trimmed by 7 bases and V by 2 bases; bases with no gene match: 17. The length of the CDR3 is 17 residues. The CDR3 nucleotides are TGTGCCAGCAGCTTCCGCGCGGGGGGTCAGATCCCAGGGGAGCAGTACTTC. Its translation is CASSFRAGGQIPGEQYF. Together with reference TRBV5-4 and TRBJ2-7, the CDR3 gives the full variable domain: ETGVTQSPTHLIKTRGQQVTLRCSSQSGHNTVSWYQQALGQGPQFIFQYYREEENGRGNFPPRFSGLQFPNYSSELNVNALELDDSALYLCASSFRAGGQIPGEQYFGPGTRLTVT.

The chain uses TRBV5-5 and TRBJ1-4; TRBD1 aligns across 8 bases. J lost 0 bases, V lost 5 bases, and 6 bases had no gene match. The CDR3 length is 16 residues. Germline lookup yields CDR1 SGHKS and CDR2 YYEKEE (reference sequence). CDR3 sequence: CASRLGQVATNEKLFF. CDR3 nucleotides: TGTGCCAGCAGACTGGGACAGGTTGCAACTAATGAAAAACTGTTTTTT.

V is TRBV6-4 and J is TRBJ1-1; 7 bases line up with TRBD1. This CDR3 contains 17 residues. Germline V gives CDR1 MRHNA, CDR2 SNTAGT. Trimming removed 0 bases from V and 3 bases from J; junction bases left unmatched: 10. The CDR3 DNA reads TGTGCCAGCAGTGACTCGGTAGAGGGGGCTAGTCACACTGAAGCTTTCTTT. Its protein is CASSDSVEGASHTEAFF.

The rearrangement links TRBV4-3 to TRBJ1-2; TRBD1 matches at 12 bases. Germline CDR1 reads LGHNA; CDR2 reads YSLEER. The junction had 7 bases not matched to a gene; V was cut back by 4 bases and J by 7 bases. The length of the CDR3 is 15 residues. The CDR3 loop is CASSRTPGQGAGYTF. The DNA of the CDR3 is TGCGCCAGCAGCCGTACACCGGGACAGGGGGCTGGCTACACCTTC.

The J gene is TRBJ2-2, the V gene TRBV18; perhaps TRBD1 as D (6 bases). The V gene's germline CDR1 is KGHSH and CDR2 LQKENI. The germline V and J ends were trimmed by 2 bases and 7 bases, with 11 bases remaining between them. This CDR3 has 14 residues. Here the CDR3 DNA reads TGTGCCAGCTCACCAACAGGGTCGAACGGGGAGCTGTTTTTT. The encoded protein is CASSPTGSNGELFF.

CDR3 DNA: TGTGCCACCAGTGATCCAACCCAGGGGGCGTCGTCTGGCTACACCTTC. Protein sequence: CATSDPTQGASSGYTF. The rearrangement uses TRBV24-1 and TRBJ1-2; 8 bases map to TRBD1. The CDR3 runs 16 residues. The J segment lost 7 bases and the V segment lost 3 bases, leaving 12 bases of the junction unmatched. CDR1 KGHDR and CDR2 SFDVKD come from the germline V gene.

The gene calls are TRBV6-6 and TRBJ1-1, with a weak D call TRBD1 (6 bases). V lost 7 bases, J lost 8 bases, and 8 bases lay in between. Germline V gene sequence: CDR1 MNHNY, CDR2 SVGAGI (reference sequence). CDR3 length equals 10 residues. Written as DNA, the CDR3 is TGTGCCAGCAAGGGGGGGGAAGCTTTCTTT. It encodes CASKGGEAFF.

This rearrangement joins TRBV10-3 to TRBJ2-1, with TRBD1 matching 9 bases. This CDR3 is built from 15 residues. Losses at the gene ends were 5 bases for V and 8 bases for J; bases not matched to a gene: 10. Germline CDR1 reads ENHRY; CDR2 reads SYGVKD. The CDR3 sequence: CAISLGQGTGDEQFF. The CDR3 bases are TGTGCCATCAGTCTGGGACAGGGAACAGGGGATGAGCAGTTCTTC.

This rearrangement joins TRBV6-5 to TRBJ1-1; 7 positions agree with TRBD1. The germline CDR1 and CDR2 sequences are MNHEY and SVGAGI. CDR3 length: 13 amino acids. V lost 3 bases and J lost 6; bases outside the gene matches: 4. CDR3 loop: CASSYFQGAEAFF. In DNA form, the CDR3 reads TGTGCCAGCAGTTATTTTCAGGGGGCTGAAGCTTTCTTT.

This clone has more than one count but fewer than ten. This chain joins TRBV10-3 and TRBJ1-1, with D possibly matching TRBD1 (6 bases). Deletions cut 10 bases from V and 6 bases from J, with 27 bases between. In germline, CDR1 is ENHRY, CDR2 SYGVKD. The CDR3 is 16 amino acids. The CDR3 is CATSRPLPGHLPEAFF. The DNA of the CDR3 is TGTGCCACTTCCCGACCACTACCGGGACACCTACCTGAAGCTTTCTTT.